This T cell receptor beta chain was recorded in a study of OX40 agonist ivuxolimab in advanced cancers. Overall study context: Patient treatment consisted of intravenous ivuxolimab administration every 2 weeks at 0.01 to 10 mg/kg. Study-level points and caveats: CD4+ and CD8+ blood T cells expanded clonally by week 6 at 0.1 to 3.0 mg/kg. Average numbers of expanded clones were greater in CD8+ T cells than in CD4+. Expanded peripheral T cells had an undetermined antigen specificity.

Per the germline V gene, CDR1 is MGHRA and CDR2 is YSYEKL. The CDR3 length is 14 residues. Trimming took 1 base from V and 5 from J, leaving 11 bases between them. This clone was seen only once. Its antigen is undetermined. This table comes from immunoSEQ multiplex PCR, and its TCRdb copy is limited to in-frame clones, with some not included. This sample has about 79,000 clones, with around 92% found just once. The TCR sequence derives from an adult with an advanced solid tumor such as melanoma, head and neck, liver or kidney cancer. The gene calls are TRBV4-1 and TRBJ1-1; D might be TRBD1 (5 bases). Sequencing was performed on CD4+ or CD8+ T cells sorted from blood, taken in a trial of the OX40 agonist ivuxolimab. The CDR3 nucleotides read TGCGCCAGCAGCCAAGTTGGGACGCTTACTGAAGCTTTCTTT. Translation gives CASSQVGTLTEAFF.